This paragraph reports one T cell receptor (beta chain). Its antigen remains unidentified. This specimen comes from a study of cytomegalovirus exposure and HLA in healthy donors. Germline assignment: CDR1 KGHSH and CDR2 LQKENI. Trimming took 2 bases from V and 2 from J, leaving 9 bases between them. The CDR3 spans 14 residues. Findings and limits, study-wide: Testing in vitro showed three CMV-associated chains specific for CMV antigens.

Vbeta (60) and Jbeta (13) primers were used in the PCR. Some clones are missing from TCRdb's copy, which holds only in-frame ones; the method was immunoSEQ multiplex PCR. This repertoire shows fewer than 85,000 clones, 78% found once; its top ten account for roughly 3.5%. The sample comprised PBMCs. The receptor's source is a man aged 35 to 55 in good health and CMV-seronegative. The chain uses TRBV18 and TRBJ2-5; D is possibly TRBD1 (6 bases). The CDR3 loop is CASSPGQGQETQYF. The CDR3 DNA reads as TGTGCCAGCTCACCAGGCCAGGGGCAAGAGACCCAGTACTTC.